This TCR beta chain derives from a study of T cells in Graves' hyperthyroidism and ophthalmopathy. Study-level findings and limits: From stable hyperthyroidism, ophthalmopathy was separated by a 13 V-J model. Most thyroid clonotypes that were expanded above 0.001 also turned up in blood.

The source material, RNA transcripts, was used to amplify TCR beta CDR3 regions. A first-round RT-PCR of the TCR CDR3 used the HTBI primer set. TCRdb processed the multiplex PCR reads anew with MiXCR; each CDR3 protein has one entry. The profile shows 600,000 to 750,000 distinct CDR3 sequences, 15% to 20% of them singletons. The germline V gene has CDR1 SGHTA and CDR2 FQGNSA. Losses at the gene ends were 3 bases for V and 3 bases for J; bases not matched to a gene: 7. This CDR3 has 15 residues. In regard to this clonotype: The antigen is not known.

The origin of this receptor is a man aged 50 or older with Graves' hyperthyroidism. Material: blood. The chain employs TRBV7-2 and TRBJ2-7, with 8 bases fitting TRBD2. This CDR3 is CASSLAGGIRYEQYF. The CDR3 DNA is TGTGCCAGCAGCTTGGCGGGAGGTATTCGCTACGAGCAGTACTTC.